The clone carrying this T cell receptor (beta chain) was observed once. V was clipped by 2 bases and J by 9 bases, with 13 bases between them. The CDR3 spans 13 residues. The germline gives CDR1 SEHNR, CDR2 FQNEAQ (reference sequence). The protocol was immunoSEQ multiplex PCR, while the TCRdb copy is restricted to in-frame clones and leaves out a portion. The sample lists 6,500 to 8,500 clones, less than 95% seen once, with 2% to 2.5% in the top ten. This sample was taken from a study of T cells in tumors and immune-related adverse events. Sequencing was performed on lymph node tissue, taken from a patient treated with anti-PD-1 therapy. The chain uses TRBV7-9 and TRBJ1-2, with D possibly TRBD1 on 6 matching bases. The receptor comes from a female donor with metastatic renal cell carcinoma. The CDR3 loop reads CASSLRQGRSYTF. The DNA for the CDR3 is TGTGCCAGCAGCTTACGGCAGGGGAGAAGCTACACCTTC.